This entry is about one T cell receptor beta chain. These data belong to a study of blood T cell repertoires in COVID-19. In assigning cohorts, the study relied on participant-reported clinical history. CDR1 is ENHRY, CDR2 SYGVKD, per germline. The ends lost 6 bases at V and 3 bases at J; junction bases unmatched: 3. The CDR3 is 13 amino acids. Repertoires were generated with immunoSEQ multiplex PCR, while TCRdb's copy carries only in-frame clones and drops some. Counted here are roughly 500,000 clones, less than 90% occurring once; the ten biggest clones make up 6.5% to 9.5%. The origin of this receptor is a woman aged 60-75 years who had recovered from COVID-19. The sample consisted of PBMCs or T cells enriched from blood (not recorded which). The gene calls are TRBV10-3 and TRBJ1-2; 8 nucleotides agree with TRBD1. The CDR3 sequence is CAISDRGYYGYTF. The CDR3 bases are TGTGCCATCAGCGACAGGGGATACTATGGCTACACCTTC.